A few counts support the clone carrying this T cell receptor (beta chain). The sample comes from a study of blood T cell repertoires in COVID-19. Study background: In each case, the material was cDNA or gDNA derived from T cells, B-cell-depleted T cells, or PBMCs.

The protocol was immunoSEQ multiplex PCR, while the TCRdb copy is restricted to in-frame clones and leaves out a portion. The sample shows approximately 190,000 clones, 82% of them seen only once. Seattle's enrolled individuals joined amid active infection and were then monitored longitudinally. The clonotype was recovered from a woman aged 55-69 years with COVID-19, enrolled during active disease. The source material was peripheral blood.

CDR3 residues: CASNQGPGELFF. The CDR3 region has the DNA TGTGCCAGCAATCAGGGCCCCGGGGAGCTGTTTTTT. The chain employs TRBV28 and TRBJ2-2; D might be TRBD1 (5 bases). The CDR3 loop spans 12 amino acids. V dropped 7 bases and J dropped 6 bases, with 9 bases sitting between them. The germline V gene has CDR1 MDHEN and CDR2 SYDVKM.